What follows is one T cell receptor (beta chain) and its context. The target antigen is unknown. The CDR3 extends over 20 amino acids. This specimen comes from a study of long-term antiretroviral therapy in people with HIV. Study background: When the earliest samples were collected, ART was typically delayed until CD4 counts fell. Study-level points and caveats: Pre-ART expanded TRB clones stayed dominant throughout, though often decreasing after ART. Information on adherence, resistance and therapy changes was unavailable.

At survey level, the immunoSEQ assay was run in its v3.0 version. What sequencing targeted per sample was roughly 40,000-55,000 T-cell genomes. Profiled with immunoSEQ multiplex PCR; TCRdb holds only in-frame clones, not every one. The sample has 25,000 to 30,000 clones; about nine tenths are singletons. This sequence joins TRBV12-1 and TRBJ1-5; TRBD1, as called in the table, went unchecked against the DNA. TRBV12-1 is listed as a pseudogene. The sequenced sample was unsorted PBMCs, obtained 3.2 years before starting antiretroviral therapy. The source is a middle-aged man with HIV. This chain's CDR3 is CASSFASDDWGAKVGQPQHF. CDR3 coding DNA: TGTGCCAGCAGCTTTGCCAGCGATGACTGGGGCGCTAAAGTCGGGCAGCCCCAGCATTTT.